A selection of T cell receptor beta chains follows, all from one sample in a study of cytomegalovirus exposure and HLA in healthy donors. The table came from immunoSEQ multiplex PCR; TCRdb's copy has only in-frame clones and leaves some out. The repertoire table contains tens of thousands of clones. Sequenced input: PBMCs. Receptor source: a man aged 50-59 years in good health and CMV-seronegative. The CDR3 runs from the conserved cysteine through the conserved F or W. Each record gives: V gene, J gene, D gene, CDR3 length, CDR3 protein, CDR3 DNA. A D gene is named only where the DNA matches it firmly.

>TRBV6-5|TRBJ1-3|TRBD1|15
CASRSGTGSGNTIYF
TGTGCCAGCAGGTCCGGGACAGGCTCTGGAAACACCATATATTTT
>TRBV9|TRBJ1-2|TRBD1|15
CASSGGTGGAYGYTF
TGTGCCAGCAGCGGGGGGACAGGGGGCGCGTATGGCTACACCTTC
>TRBV11-2|TRBJ2-4|TRBD1|16
CASSSATGSAKNIQYF
TGTGCCAGCAGCTCAGCGACAGGGTCAGCCAAAAACATTCAGTACTTC
>TRBV28|TRBJ2-7|TRBD1|14
CASSPGTGGYEQYF
TGTGCCAGCAGTCCTGGGACAGGGGGTTACGAGCAGTACTTC
>TRBV9|TRBJ2-3|TRBD1|20
CASSVATGVPPLTSTDTQYF
TGTGCCAGCAGCGTAGCTACAGGGGTTCCACCCCTTACTAGCACAGATACGCAGTATTTT
>TRBV5-5|TRBJ1-3|NA|15
CASSLSTLLGNTIYF
TGTGCCAGCAGCTTGAGCACCCTCTTAGGAAACACCATATATTTT
>TRBV9|TRBJ2-1|NA|17
CASGPDVGGAIANEQFF
TGTGCCAGCGGGCCAGACGTGGGGGGGGCCATCGCTAATGAGCAGTTCTTC
>TRBV5-1|TRBJ2-7|TRBD2|13
CASSRGGADEQYF
TGCGCCAGCAGCCGCGGGGGGGCTGACGAGCAGTACTTC
>TRBV27|TRBJ2-3|TRBD1|14
CASSSGQGTDTQYF
TGTGCCAGCAGTTCAGGACAGGGCACAGATACGCAGTATTTT
>TRBV7-8|TRBJ2-2|NA|15
CASSLDRPNTGELFF
TGTGCCAGCAGCTTAGACAGGCCGAACACCGGGGAGCTGTTTTTT
>TRBV27|TRBJ1-5|NA|15
CASSLSPGSNQPQHF
TGTGCCAGCAGTTTATCACCAGGTAGCAATCAGCCCCAGCATTTT
>TRBV14|TRBJ1-1|NA|15
CASSPSGGRATEAFF
TGTGCCAGCAGCCCAAGCGGGGGGCGGGCCACTGAAGCTTTCTTT
>TRBV7-8|TRBJ2-3|TRBD1|15
CASSTTGDLTDTQYF
TGTGCCAGCAGCACGACAGGGGACCTCACAGATACGCAGTATTTT
>TRBV9|TRBJ2-7|TRBD1|14
CASSATGNLDEQYF
TGTGCCAGCAGCGCGACAGGGAATCTCGACGAGCAGTACTTC
>TRBV7-8|TRBJ1-2|NA|14
CASSLDRSNYGYTF
TGTGCCAGCAGTTTGGACAGATCTAACTATGGCTACACCTTC
>TRBV27|TRBJ1-6|NA|15
CASKEEGSYNSPLHF
TGTGCCAGCAAAGAGGAGGGTTCCTATAATTCACCCCTCCACTTT
>TRBV11-2|TRBJ2-5|TRBD2|17
CASSSGLVAGGKETQYF
TGTGCCAGCTCCTCAGGGTTGGTAGCGGGCGGAAAAGAGACCCAGTACTTC
>TRBV6-1|TRBJ1-5|NA|13
CASARQADRPQHF
TGTGCCAGCGCCAGACAGGCCGACCGGCCCCAGCATTTT
>TRBV9|TRBJ1-2|NA|14
CASSVDRGAAGYTF
TGTGCCAGCAGCGTAGATCGGGGGGCGGCTGGCTACACCTTC
>TRBV7-2|TRBJ2-7|NA|15
CASSLDPGDAYEQYF
TGTGCCAGCAGCTTAGACCCAGGGGATGCGTACGAGCAGTACTTC
>TRBV5-1|TRBJ2-1|NA|14
CASSPPSSYNEQFF
TGCGCCAGCAGCCCTCCTAGCTCCTACAATGAGCAGTTCTTC
>TRBV6-5|TRBJ1-1|NA|15
CASIPTGAQNTEAFF
TGTGCCAGCATCCCGACAGGAGCCCAAAACACTGAAGCTTTCTTT
>TRBV7-8|TRBJ1-2|NA|15
CASSLELIQSYGYTF
TGTGCCAGCAGCTTAGAACTCATCCAATCCTATGGCTACACCTTC
>TRBV4-1|TRBJ2-1|TRBD1|18
CASSLQHSGQGARNEQFF
TGCGCCAGCAGCCTCCAACATTCGGGACAGGGGGCTCGAAATGAGCAGTTCTTC
>TRBV4-2|TRBJ2-1|TRBD2|15
CASSLRGGEYNEQFF
TGTGCCAGCAGCCTCCGGGGGGGAGAGTACAATGAGCAGTTCTTC
>TRBV10-1|TRBJ2-3|NA|14
CASSRRGNADTQYF
TGCGCCAGCAGCCGCCGGGGGAATGCAGATACGCAGTATTTT
>TRBV4-1|TRBJ2-7|TRBD2|15
CASSQLAGSSYEQYF
TGCGCCAGCAGCCAGCTAGCGGGAAGCTCCTACGAGCAGTACTTC
>TRBV10-3|TRBJ2-7|TRBD1|12
CAIRDREDEQYF
TGTGCCATAAGGGACAGGGAGGACGAGCAGTACTTC
>TRBV29-1|TRBJ1-2|TRBD1|12
CSAGQGHYGYTF
TGCAGCGCAGGACAGGGTCACTATGGCTACACCTTC